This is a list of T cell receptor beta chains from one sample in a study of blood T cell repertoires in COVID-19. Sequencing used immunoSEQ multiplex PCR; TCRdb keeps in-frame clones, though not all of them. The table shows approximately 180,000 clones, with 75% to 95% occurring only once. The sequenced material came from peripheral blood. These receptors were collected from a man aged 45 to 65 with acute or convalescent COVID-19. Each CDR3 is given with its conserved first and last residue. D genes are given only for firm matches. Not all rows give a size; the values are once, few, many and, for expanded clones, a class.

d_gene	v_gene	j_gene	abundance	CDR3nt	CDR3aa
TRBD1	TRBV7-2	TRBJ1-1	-	TGTGCCAGCAGCCTCACAGGGGGTTACACTGAAGCTTTCTTT	CASSLTGGYTEAFF
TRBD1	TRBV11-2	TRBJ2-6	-	TGTGCCAGCAGCCCTACAGGGGGCGAGAAGCCTGGGGCCAACGTCCTGACTTTC	CASSPTGGEKPGANVLTF
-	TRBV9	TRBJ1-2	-	TGTGCCAGCAGCGTAGGATCCGGGTCTAGTGGCTACACCTTC	CASSVGSGSSGYTF
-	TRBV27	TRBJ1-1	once	TGTGCCAGCAGGTCAACAGGGAAGACTGAAGCTTTCTTT	CASRSTGKTEAFF
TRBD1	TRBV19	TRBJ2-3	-	TGTGCCAGTAGCCCGCTGACAGGGCCTAGCACAGATACGCAGTATTTT	CASSPLTGPSTDTQYF
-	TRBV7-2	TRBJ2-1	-	TGTGCCAGCAGCTTAGCGCTCGGGGGGCGCCCCGGCAATGAGCAGTTCTTC	CASSLALGGRPGNEQFF
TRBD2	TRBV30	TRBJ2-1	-	TGTGCCTGCGTCGGGAGGGCCAATAGTGAGCAGTTCTTC	CACVGRANSEQFF
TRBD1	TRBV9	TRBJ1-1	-	TGTGCCAGCAGCCCCCGACAGGGAGGGAACACTGAAGCTTTCTTT	CASSPRQGGNTEAFF
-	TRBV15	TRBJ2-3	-	TGTGCCACCAGCAGAGGGGCGGGACGGGCAGATACGCAGTATTTT	CATSRGAGRADTQYF
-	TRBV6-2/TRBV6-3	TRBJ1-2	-	TGTGCCAGCAGTCCGGCAGGGCGGGGCTACACCTTC	CASSPAGRGYTF
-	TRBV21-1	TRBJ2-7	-	TGTGCCAGCAGCGAGTCCCGGGACAGGGACCACGAGCAGTACTTC	CASSESRDRDHEQYF
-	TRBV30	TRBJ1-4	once	TGTGCCTGGGCCCGAGTGGTTAATGAAAAACTGTTTTTT	CAWARVVNEKLFF
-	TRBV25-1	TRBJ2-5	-	TGTGCCAGCAGTGAAACGACAGGTTTTATGCAAGAGACCCAGTACTTC	CASSETTGFMQETQYF
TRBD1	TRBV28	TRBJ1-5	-	TGTGCCAGTTCTGGGCAGGGGGCTTATCAGCCCCAGCATTTT	CASSGQGAYQPQHF
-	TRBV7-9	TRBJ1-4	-	TGTGCCAGCAGCCCTCAGGTGGGGGGTTCTAATGAAAAACTGTTTTTT	CASSPQVGGSNEKLFF
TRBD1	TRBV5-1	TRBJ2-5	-	TGCGCCAGCACCCGGGACAGACAAGAGACCCAGTACTTC	CASTRDRQETQYF
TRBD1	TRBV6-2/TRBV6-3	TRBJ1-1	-	TGTGCCAGCAGCCGAGGCAGGGGGCCTGAAGCTTTCTTT	CASSRGRGPEAFF
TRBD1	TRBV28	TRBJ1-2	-	TGTGCCAGCAGTTGGCCAGGGGGCTTGAACGGTGGCTACACCTTC	CASSWPGGLNGGYTF
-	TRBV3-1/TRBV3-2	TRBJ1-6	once	TGTGCCAGCAGCCAAGACCGGGTTAGTTCACCCCTCCACTTT	CASSQDRVSSPLHF
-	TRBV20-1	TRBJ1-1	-	TGCAGTGCTAGTAAAGGGGGCACTGAAGCTTTCTTT	CSASKGGTEAFF
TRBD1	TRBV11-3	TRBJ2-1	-	TGTGCCAGCAGCTCGCGAGACAGGGTCAATGAGCAGTTCTTC	CASSSRDRVNEQFF
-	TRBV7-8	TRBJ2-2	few	TGTGCCAGCAGCTTGGCAGAACCAAGCGGGGAGCTGTTTTTT	CASSLAEPSGELFF